Listed here is a single T cell receptor beta chain. What it binds is not known. The table came from immunoSEQ multiplex PCR; TCRdb's copy has only in-frame clones and leaves some out. The sample contains some 480,000 clones, about 83% of which appear only once. This entry belongs to a study of Ad26.COV2.S vaccination and SARS-CoV-2 variants. Background on the study: Intramuscular Ad26.COV2.S doses were given once or twice, 56 days apart. Findings of the study overall: Total T cell responses were possibly underestimated by TCR breadth and depth analyses.

Stated treatment: some 20 received Ad26.COV2.S at low or high dose, single or two shots; about 5 received placebo; per-sample allocation not given. Vaccine and placebo recipients were sampled on day 63 after the first injection. CDR1 is LNHDA and CDR2 is SQIVND in the germline V gene (reference sequence). The V segment lost 3 bases and the J segment 3 bases; nucleotides outside the gene matches: 6. This CDR3 contains 16 residues. The sequenced sample was peripheral blood, obtained in a trial of Ad26.COV2.S vaccine versus placebo. The source is a person between 18 and 65 years old who received the Ad26.COV2.S COVID-19 vaccine or a placebo. V usage is TRBV19 and J usage is TRBJ2-1, with TRBD1 identical over 9 bases. The DNA of the CDR3 is TGTGCCAGTAGTATGGGACAGGGTTGGATCTACAATGAGCAGTTCTTC. Its translation is CASSMGQGWIYNEQFF.